The clone carrying this T cell receptor beta chain showed up just a few times. The target antigen is unknown. This sample was taken from a study of beta chain features in type 1 diabetes. Study-level results: In the patient group, naive, central memory and Treg TCRB repertoires seemed more alike than in the healthy donor group. Moderately but significantly shorter TCRB CDR3s were found in Type 1 diabetes patients in all four CD4+ subsets.

The CDR3 spans 16 residues. CDR1 LNHNV and CDR2 YYDKDF come from the germline V gene (reference sequence). V gave up 3 bases and J gave up 3 bases, with 14 bases separating them. What was sequenced were expressed TCRB transcripts, since all of the isolated RNA had been reverse transcribed. Assay used: immunoSEQ multiplex PCR; TCRdb lists only in-frame clones, some missing. The table records about 250,000 clones, approximately 11% of them present only once. The clonotype comes from a man aged 30 to 39 with type 1 diabetes. V usage is TRBV15 and J usage is TRBJ2-2, with a possible D match to TRBD1 (5 bases). The sequenced material came from naive CD4+ T cells from blood. The CDR3 loop reads CATSRFRQPHTGELFF. CDR3 sequence (DNA): TGTGCCACCAGCAGGTTTCGACAGCCCCACACCGGGGAGCTGTTTTTT.